This T cell receptor beta chain was profiled in a study of blood T cells in healthy people across ages. Broader study findings: Naive CD4+ cell counts and diversity both ran higher in long-lived than in aged donors.

Looked up from germline, CDR1 is SQVTM and CDR2 is ANQGSEA. There are 12 residues in the CDR3. Between the trimmed V and J ends, which lost 5 bases and 3 bases, there was a span of 10 bases. Comments on this clonotype: Its specificity is unknown.

A sample-barcoded 5' primer and a J-beta primer mix were used in a second PCR of roughly 7 to 12 cycles. Via MiXCR, TCRdb re-called the 5' RACE reads, giving one row per CDR3 protein. The data show approximately 1,100,000 distinct CDR3 sequences, around 43% seen once. The sample comprised blood. The V call is TRBV29-1, the J call TRBJ1-2; no definite D call. This TCR was recovered from a woman aged 60-75 years in good health. The CDR3 sequence is CSVHTGYYGYTF. The CDR3 DNA is TGCAGCGTTCATACGGGGTACTATGGCTACACCTTC.